The next 20 T cell receptor beta chains were all read from a single sample in a study of cytomegalovirus exposure and HLA in healthy donors (dated by TCRdb to the late 2010s). Libraries were made using the immunoSEQ multiplex PCR assay. The multiplex PCR relied on a mix of 60 forward primers for TCR Vbeta segments and 13 reverse primers for TCR Jbeta segments. TCRdb stores this immuneACCESS table with in-frame sequences only. Part of the clones is absent; in the studies checked, under half of the shortfall reflects unresolved V genes, and no reason is known for the rest. This sample comprises roughly 170,000 clones, about 80% of them detected only once. The ten largest clones add up to about 7% of the sample. Sequenced sample: PBMCs. The receptors here all came from a man younger than 45 in good health and CMV-seropositive.

The rearrangement joins TRBV6-4 to TRBJ1-6; TRBD1 is a possible D gene (5 bases). The germline CDR1 and CDR2 sequences are MRHNA and SNTAGT. V lost 9 bases to trimming and J lost 0 bases, with 12 bases between them. The CDR3 is 15 amino acids. CDR3 amino acids: CASLTASSYNSPLHF. CDR3 coding DNA: TGTGCCAGTTTGACAGCTAGCTCCTATAATTCACCCCTCCACTTT.

This sequence joins TRBV6-5 and TRBJ2-5; D gene uncertain. The CDR3 loop spans 14 amino acids. V dropped 0 bases and J dropped 2 bases, with 7 bases sitting between them. Germline V gene sequence: CDR1 MNHEY, CDR2 SVGAGI. In nucleotides, the CDR3 is TGTGCCAGCAGTTACTCACCAGGTCAAGAGACCCAGTACTTC. It is translated as CASSYSPGQETQYF.

V gene TRBV7-9 combines with J gene TRBJ2-3; 8 bases are shared with TRBD1. CDR1 is SEHNR and CDR2 is FQNEAQ in the germline V gene (reference sequence). This CDR3 spans 16 amino acids. Trimming removed 7 bases from V and 2 bases from J; junction bases left unmatched: 11. DNA for the CDR3: TGTGCCAGCACGTTAGCAAGGGACAGGTTCACAGATACGCAGTATTTT. It codes for CASTLARDRFTDTQYF.

This clone appeared once. The rearrangement links TRBV28 to TRBJ1-5; the match to TRBD1 covers 8 bases. This CDR3 comprises 17 residues. In germline, CDR1 is MDHEN, CDR2 SYDVKM. V gave up 3 bases and J gave up 4 bases; unmatched junction bases: 11. The DNA of the CDR3 is TGTGCCAGCAGTTTTATAGGGGGGACAGGTAGAAATCAGCCCCAGCATTTT. Translated: CASSFIGGTGRNQPQHF.

This clone was seen just once. The V gene is TRBV29-1, the J gene TRBJ2-2; 10 positions match TRBD2. CDR3 length: 15 amino acids. V shed 7 bases, J shed 7 bases, and the junction held 12 bases outside the gene matches. Germline V CDR1 and CDR2: SQVTM, ANQGSEA. CDR3 coding DNA: TGCAGCGCCGAAGGCGGGACTAGCGCGGTCGGGGAGCTGTTTTTT. Amino acid sequence: CSAEGGTSAVGELFF.

There are a few counts of this clone. The chain recombines TRBV11-2 with TRBJ2-3; TRBD2 agrees at 13 bases. There are 16 residues in the CDR3. J lost 3 bases, V lost 3 bases, and 3 bases had no gene match. The germline V gene encodes CDR1 SGHAT and CDR2 FQNNGV. The CDR3 sequence: CASSFGTSGKTDTQYF. The DNA for the CDR3 is TGTGCCAGCAGCTTCGGGACTAGCGGGAAGACAGATACGCAGTATTTT. The variable domain in full, completed from reference TRBV11-2 and TRBJ2-3, reads EAGVAQSPRYKIIEKRQSVAFWCNPISGHATLYWYQQILGQGPKLLIQFQNNGVVDDSQLPKDRFSAERLKGVDSTLKIQPAKLEDSAVYLCASSFGTSGKTDTQYFGPGTRLTVL.

This chain links TRBV4-1 with TRBJ1-1; D not certain. V dropped 4 bases and J dropped 5 bases, with 17 bases sitting between them. The CDR3 has 15 amino acids. From germline, CDR1 is MGHRA and CDR2 YSYEKL. The CDR3 region is CASSPRPREDTEAFF. CDR3 in DNA: TGCGCCAGCAGCCCCCGCCCGAGGGAGGATACTGAAGCTTTCTTT.

The rearrangement joins TRBV6-1 to TRBJ2-4; 10 bases align to TRBD2. CDR1 MNHNS and CDR2 SASEGT come from the germline V gene. The CDR3 totals 19 residues. After removal of 4 bases from V and 1 base from J, the junction contained 13 bases not matched to a gene. The CDR3 DNA sequence: TGTGCCAGCAGTGTGACGAGCGGGAGGGGGCGAGGGGCCAAAAACATTCAGTACTTC. This gives the protein CASSVTSGRGRGAKNIQYF.

This clone was seen more than once but under ten times. The chain joins TRBV30 to TRBJ1-1, with D hard to call. The CDR3 is made up of 14 amino acids. Germline V CDR1 and CDR2: GTSNPN, SVGIG (reference sequence). V lost 0 bases and J 2 bases, leaving 10 bases between the germline ends. The CDR3 sequence is CAWSVQQLNTEAFF. The CDR3, as DNA: TGTGCCTGGAGTGTACAACAGCTTAACACTGAAGCTTTCTTT.

The V and J genes are TRBV10-3 and TRBJ2-1, with TRBD2 matching 8 bases. CDR1 and CDR2 from the germline V gene are ENHRY and SYGVKD. The CDR3 has 14 residues. The ends lost 4 bases at V and 5 bases at J; junction bases unmatched: 4. CDR3 region: CAISGVAGHNEQFF. The DNA for the CDR3 is TGTGCCATCAGTGGGGTAGCGGGACACAATGAGCAGTTCTTC.

This clone was seen just once. The chain has TRBV6-1 and TRBJ1-3, with 7 bases matching TRBD1. Trimming took 5 bases from V and 7 from J; bases not matched to a gene: 8. Germline CDR1 MNHNS, CDR2 SASEGT. This CDR3 spans 14 amino acids. The DNA of the CDR3 is TGTGCCAGCAGTTTACAGGGGAGCGGGAACACCATATATTTT. This translates into CASSLQGSGNTIYF.

The chain joins TRBV6-1 to TRBJ1-5, with 9 bases aligning to TRBD1. Germline V gene sequence: CDR1 MNHNS, CDR2 SASEGT. The length of the CDR3 is 16 residues. Losses at the gene ends were 3 bases for V and 9 bases for J; bases not matched to a gene: 12. This CDR3 is CASSDGDRDRVRPQHF. Written as DNA, the CDR3 is TGTGCCAGCAGTGATGGGGACCGGGACAGGGTAAGGCCCCAGCATTTT.

The V call is TRBV7-9, the J call TRBJ2-3; D gene uncertain. Germline V gene sequence: CDR1 SEHNR, CDR2 FQNEAQ (reference sequence). The length of the CDR3 is 14 residues. The germline V and J ends were trimmed by 0 bases and 2 bases, with 6 bases remaining between them. Here the CDR3 DNA reads TGTGCCAGCAGCTTAGCGGGCCTCACAGATACGCAGTATTTT. It codes for CASSLAGLTDTQYF.

The chain links TRBV7-7 to TRBJ1-2; the match to TRBD1 covers 8 bases. The length of the CDR3 is 17 residues. V shed 5 bases and J 2 bases; nucleotides not matched to a gene: 13. Germline CDR1 reads SSHAT; CDR2 reads FNYEAQ (reference sequence). CDR3 sequence: CASSPIGSDRANYGYTF. The CDR3 DNA follows: TGTGCCAGCAGCCCGATAGGGTCGGACAGGGCAAACTATGGCTACACCTTC.

This rearrangement joins TRBV28 to TRBJ2-7, with TRBD2 matching over 7 bases. The germline V gene has CDR1 MDHEN and CDR2 SYDVKM. J was trimmed by 3 bases and V by 6 bases; bases with no gene match: 5. The CDR3 totals 13 residues. The CDR3, as DNA: TGTGCCAGCAGGGGCGGGAGTAGCTACGAGCAGTACTTC. Its translation: CASRGGSSYEQYF.

The chain employs TRBV27 and TRBJ2-7; no clear D gene. CDR3 length equals 13 residues. Germline V lookup: CDR1 MNHEY, CDR2 SMNVEV (reference sequence). The V end was cut by 1 base, the J end by 3 bases, with 7 bases between. The chain's CDR3 is CASSLYPGYEQYF. The DNA of the CDR3 is TGTGCCAGCAGTTTATATCCCGGCTACGAGCAGTACTTC.

The J gene is TRBJ2-2, the V gene TRBV19; TRBD2 aligns across 10 bases. The CDR3 totals 19 residues. The V gene's germline CDR1 is LNHDA and CDR2 SQIVND (reference sequence). V shed 4 bases and J 6 bases; nucleotides not matched to a gene: 17. The CDR3 bases are TGTGCCAGTAGTACAATTCCCAGCATGCTAGCGGGAGTTGCCGGGGAGCTGTTTTTT. It specifies CASSTIPSMLAGVAGELFF.

This clone was counted between two and nine times. The chain has TRBV27 and TRBJ2-1; 9 bases align to TRBD2. CDR1 and CDR2 (germline): MNHEY, SMNVEV (reference sequence). This CDR3 is built from 15 residues. V lost 6 bases, J lost 5 bases, and 8 bases stayed unmatched. As DNA, the CDR3 is TGTGCCAGCAGACCAATAGCGGGAGACAACAATGAGCAGTTCTTC. It is translated as CASRPIAGDNNEQFF.

In regard to this clone: The same CDR3 can be traced to other DNA sequences in this sample. The V and J genes are TRBV5-1 and TRBJ1-4; D unclear. CDR1 is SGHRS, CDR2 YFSETQ, per germline. Trimming shortened V by 0 bases and J by 0 bases, and 3 bases separated the two germline ends. This CDR3 spans 14 amino acids. The chain's CDR3 is CASSLGATNEKLFF. The CDR3, as DNA: TGCGCCAGCAGCTTGGGAGCAACTAATGAAAAACTGTTTTTT.

V and J are TRBV7-2 and TRBJ2-5, with D possibly matching TRBD2 (5 bases). This CDR3 is built from 14 residues. The ends were cut back, 0 bases at V and 5 bases at J, with 10 bases in the middle. Germline V gene sequence: CDR1 SGHTA, CDR2 FQGNSA. The DNA of the CDR3 is TGTGCCAGCAGCTTAGCGTCTAGCAGGGAGACCCAGTACTTC. Translating it yields CASSLASSRETQYF. The variable domain in full, with the rest retrieved from reference TRBV7-2 and TRBJ2-5, is GAGVSQSPSNKVTEKGKDVELRCDPISGHTALYWYRQSLGQGLEFLIYFQGNSAPDKSGLPSDRFSAERTGGSVSTLTIQRTQQEDSAVYLCASSLASSRETQYFGPGTRLLVL.